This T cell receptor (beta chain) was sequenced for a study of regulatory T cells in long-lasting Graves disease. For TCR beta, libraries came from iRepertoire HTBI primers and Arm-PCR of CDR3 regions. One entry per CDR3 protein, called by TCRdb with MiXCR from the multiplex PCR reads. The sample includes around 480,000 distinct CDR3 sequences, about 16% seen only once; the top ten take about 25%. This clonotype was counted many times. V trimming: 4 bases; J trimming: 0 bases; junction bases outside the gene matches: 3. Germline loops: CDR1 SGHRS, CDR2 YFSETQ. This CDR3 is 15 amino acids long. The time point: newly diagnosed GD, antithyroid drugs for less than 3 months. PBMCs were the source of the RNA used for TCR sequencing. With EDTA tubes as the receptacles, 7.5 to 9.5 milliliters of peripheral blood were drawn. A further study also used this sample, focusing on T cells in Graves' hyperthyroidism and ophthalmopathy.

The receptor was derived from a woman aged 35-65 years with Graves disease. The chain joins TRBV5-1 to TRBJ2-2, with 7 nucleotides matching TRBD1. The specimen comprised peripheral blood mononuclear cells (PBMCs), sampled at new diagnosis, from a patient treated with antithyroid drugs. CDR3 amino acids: CASSEGQPNTGELFF. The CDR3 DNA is TGCGCCAGCAGCGAGGGACAGCCGAACACCGGGGAGCTGTTTTTT.